A single count supports the clone carrying this T cell receptor (beta chain). Its antigen is unidentified. These data come from a study of T cell responses to AZD1222 COVID-19 vaccine. General study findings and limits: Close to half of all spike-specific TCRs reportedly target regions of the variants that are unmutated. The study found Spike-specific TCR breadth and depth rose after two AZD1222 doses. AZD1222 recipients seropositive at baseline numbered only 6 or 7.

Sequencing was performed with immunoSEQ multiplex PCR; in TCRdb, only in-frame clones are kept and a portion is missing. The sample has 100,000 or so clones, about 89% seen once. The receptor comes from an adult in good health. This sample comprised peripheral blood, obtained on day 0 of AZD1222 vaccination.

This CDR3 is CASSWDRGYGYTF. DNA of the CDR3: TGTGCCAGCAGTTGGGACAGGGGGTATGGCTACACCTTC. The chain carries TRBV7-9 and TRBJ1-2, with TRBD1 matching over 11 bases. Germline trimming cut 6 bases from V and 5 bases from J; bases unmatched to any gene: 2. The CDR3 sequence is 13 residues long. Germline lookup yields CDR1 SEHNR and CDR2 FQNEAQ (reference sequence).